These T cell receptor beta chains were read from a single sample in a study of blood T cell repertoires in COVID-19. Clones were read by immunoSEQ multiplex PCR, and TCRdb kept only the in-frame ones, dropping some. Altogether about 42,000 clones are present, roughly nine tenths being singletons, with the ten largest covering 6.2%. The sample taken for sequencing was peripheral blood. The receptors were gathered from a human donor in a cohort sampled during active COVID-19. CDR3s include the opening cysteine and the closing phenylalanine or tryptophan. The D gene is left open where the match is weak.

D	V	J	CDR3
.	TRBV7-9	TRBJ2-3	CASTGGGSTDTQYF
.	TRBV12-3/TRBV12-4	TRBJ1-5	CASSLAGGQPQHF
.	TRBV6-4	TRBJ2-7	CASSPTEEQYF
.	TRBV11-1	TRBJ2-2	CASSALRGGTGELFF
.	TRBV19	TRBJ1-5	CASSMDIDQPQHF
.	TRBV29-1	TRBJ1-2	CSVPLGGGYGYTF
.	TRBV30	TRBJ2-7	CAWMGVKGVSYEQYF
TRBD1	TRBV11-3	TRBJ1-1	CASSLGGDRGKGTEAFF
.	TRBV9	TRBJ1-4	CASSPTDRPNEKLFF
.	TRBV1	TRBJ1-1	CTSSPKWPGWAFF
.	TRBV7-9	TRBJ2-5	CASLRGEETQYF
TRBD2	TRBV11-2	TRBJ2-1	CASSSLAGSGNEQFF
.	TRBV7-2	TRBJ1-5	CASSLAGGNQPQHF
TRBD1	TRBV5-1	TRBJ1-4	CASSLEGARANEKLFF
TRBD1	TRBV5-1	TRBJ2-7	CASSWLGTGASEQYF
.	TRBV12-3/TRBV12-4	TRBJ2-7	CASSSSGYEQYF
.	TRBV19	TRBJ2-7	CASSMRGGEQYF
.	TRBV3-1/TRBV3-2	TRBJ2-7	CASSSSREQYF
TRBD2	TRBV27	TRBJ2-3	CASRLLAGGSTDTQYF
TRBD1	TRBV28	TRBJ1-2	CASSPSTGGLVGYTF
.	TRBV30	TRBJ1-5	CAWREGGTQHF
TRBD1	TRBV7-9	TRBJ2-7	CASSKGQGVNEQYF
.	TRBV19	TRBJ1-1	CASSGRVGGNTEAFF